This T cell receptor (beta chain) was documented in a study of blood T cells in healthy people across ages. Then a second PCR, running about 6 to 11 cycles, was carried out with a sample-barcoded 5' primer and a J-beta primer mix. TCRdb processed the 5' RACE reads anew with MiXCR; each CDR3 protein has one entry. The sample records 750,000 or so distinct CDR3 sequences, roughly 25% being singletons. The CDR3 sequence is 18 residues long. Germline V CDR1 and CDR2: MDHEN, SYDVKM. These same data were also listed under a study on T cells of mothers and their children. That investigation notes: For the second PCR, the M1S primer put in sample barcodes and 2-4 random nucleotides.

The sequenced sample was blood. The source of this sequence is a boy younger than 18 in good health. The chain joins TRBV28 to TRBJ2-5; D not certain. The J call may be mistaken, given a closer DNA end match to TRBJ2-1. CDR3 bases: TGTGCCAGCAGTTTAGATCTCTCCCTTAGCCCCTCTTACAATGAGCAGTTCTTC. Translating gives CASSLDLSLSPSYNEQFF.